This TCR beta chain derives from a study of shared clonotypes between healthy human individuals (TCRdb year 2020). In terms of the full investigation: The cohort comprised two women and three men aged 18 to 49 years. Between about 0.85 and 8.9 billion PBMCs per donor were obtained by leukapheresis. For each donor, CD4 naive and CD4 memory were each given three plates, CD8 naive was given two plates, and CD8 memory was given one plate. Libraries were prepared and TCR repertoires were sequenced by different laboratories using diverse techniques, in order to increase sequencing depth and limit assay-specific biases. Blood TCR repertoires of roughly five healthy adults were deeply sequenced to estimate repertoire size and the extent of clonotype sharing between individuals.

V and J are truncated by 4 bases and 1 base respectively, leaving an intervening sequence of 16 bases. CDR1 and CDR2 (GTSNPN, SVGIG) derive from the germline V gene (reference sequence). Spanning cysteine to phenylalanine, the CDR3 consists of 15 amino acids. The only DNA kept is the CDR3, 45 bases in frame from the first base. Using the deep immunoSEQ assay, multiplex PCR amplified TCR CDR3 regions from genomic DNA. Extracted genomic DNA from each cell subset was spread evenly across all wells of several immunoSEQ 96-well plates, with each plate serving as a replicate. For sorted subsets, each replicate PCR was loaded with about 200 ng genomic DNA, equivalent to 25,000 to 35,000 T cell genomes. The purified libraries were quantified using a Qubit 3.0 fluorometer, sized with a Bioanalyzer 2100, and then quantified again using the KAPA Library Quantification kit. A separate single-read 150-cycle Illumina NextSeq 550 flow cell was used to sequence each immunoSEQ 96-well plate. The authors processed their data as follows. Because the immunoSEQ output included only junctional sequences and no quality scores, the filtering could not be the same as the filtering used for full-length reads. Sequences were annotated with PyIR, a Python wrapper for IgBLAST v1.9, and V/J genes and CDR3 were assigned using IMGT germline references. Reads were filtered out if the reads had weak V/J assignments (E-value above 1e-6), no CDR3, stop codons, out-of-frame junctions, or ambiguous translated residues. V3J clonotypes were defined as sequences sharing an identical inferred V gene, J gene, and CDR3 amino acid sequence. To compute the percentage overlap between repertoires, the number of shared unique clonotypes was divided by the size of the smaller repertoire. Three approaches were used to assess repertoire richness: RTK rarefaction, the Chao1 estimator, and Recon v2.1 estimates of unobserved clonotypes. Generation probabilities were computed with OLGA for all TCRbeta clonotypes obtained by the gDNA method from four donors. This immuneACCESS table, as held by TCRdb, lists in-frame sequences with V and J called but not all clones. Of the missing ones, under half trace to an unresolved V gene in checked studies; the others have no known cause. The DNA gave D and trimming, while V, J and clone size come from that table. The sample table holds some 2,000,000 clones, of which roughly 96% were seen once. The ten biggest clones cover about 0.13% of the sample.

Donors were healthy HIV-negative adults with no recently reported acute infections or vaccinations. Every donor was a Caucasian adult living in Nashville, Tennessee, USA. Magnetic negative selection was used to enrich CD4+ T cells, after which naive cells were positively selected on CD45RA and the negative fraction became the memory subset. Blood was collected by leukapheresis, and PBMCs were isolated by Ficoll-Histopaque density gradient centrifugation and then cryopreserved in liquid nitrogen vapor phase. Purity and quantity of every magnetically sorted T cell population were checked by analytical flow cytometry. From each sorted fraction, genomic DNA was isolated and quantified by UV absorbance on a Nanodrop 2000c. Worth noting for this clone: Its cognate antigen has yet to be identified. No much larger clone exists at a distance of one base, and base qualities are not known.

Results the study describes overall, beyond this receptor: Higher generation probabilities were observed for clonotypes shared by all four sorted-subset donors than for non-shared clonotypes. Because the study included a small number of donors, the genetic and exposure-history diversity represented was limited. Naive subsets generally had larger estimated clonotype richness than memory subsets did. Even with the large sequencing depth, rarefaction of the sorted-subset datasets indicated that sequencing was incomplete. Sampling was restricted to blood, and TCR repertoires in tissues likely differ from the TCR repertoires found in blood. Sharing across a few donors was observed for approximately 5% of naive CD4, over 3% of naive CD8, roughly 2.4% of memory CD4, and roughly 0.4% of memory CD8 clonotypes. Pairwise subsampling led to the expectation that sequencing depth would affect the degree of clonotype sharing among donors.

The source material was naive CD4+ T cells sorted from blood. In the paper's terms, the cell subset or site label means: CD45RA+ positively selected. This TCR derives from a man in his late teens or twenties in good health. The rearrangement combines TRBV30 with TRBJ1-1; the D gene remains uncertain. The DNA is TGTGCCTGGACCCGACCGGCCCGACCGAACACTGAAGCTTTCTTT. Its product reads: CAWTRPARPNTEAFF.